The 20 T cell receptor beta chains below come from one sample, sequenced in a study of regulatory T cells in long-lasting Graves disease (dated by TCRdb to the early 2020s). The time point label, read with the paper, signifies: persistent/refractory GD, antithyroid drugs over 5 years with positive TRAb. RNA was extracted from PBMCs in TRIzol for both TCR sequencing and RNA sequencing. Libraries were prepared through multiplex PCR. Instrument used: Illumina HiSeq 4000. TCR beta libraries were built with iRepertoire HTBI primers and Arm-PCR amplification of CDR3 regions. TCRdb redid the processing of the public reads, applying fastp at Q25 and MiXCR, and retained in-frame beta chains. Each CDR3 protein gets just one entry, which takes the most common genes and DNA from the rows behind it. The sample table shows around 450,000 distinct CDR3 sequences, and roughly 21% are seen once. About 7% of the sample is taken by the ten largest.

The sample consisted of peripheral blood mononuclear cells (PBMCs), taken when the disease was refractory, from a patient treated with antithyroid drugs. These receptors came from a female donor with Graves disease.

To note about this clonotype: As the CDR3 is not closed by the conserved phenylalanine or tryptophan, this likely results from a read error. J is TRBJ1-4 and V is TRBV30, with TRBD1 matching over 10 bases. There are 13 residues in the CDR3. Germline CDR1 is GTSNPN and CDR2 is SVGIG (reference sequence). V dropped 4 bases and J dropped 6; count of bases not matched to a gene: 2. Here the CDR3 reads CAWTGTGDEKLFL. CDR3 sequence (DNA): TGTGCCTGGACTGGGACAGGGGATGAAAAACTGTTTCTT.

The chain has TRBV19 and TRBJ2-2; tentatively, D is TRBD2 (5 bases). The CDR3 has 15 residues. Deletions cut 4 bases from V and 1 base from J, with 10 bases between. CDR1 LNHDA and CDR2 SQIVND come from the germline V gene (reference sequence). CDR3 sequence reads: CASSRERGNTGELFF. Written as DNA, the CDR3 is TGTGCCAGTAGTAGGGAGAGAGGGAACACCGGGGAGCTGTTTTTT.

This clonotype was observed a few times. The chain employs TRBV7-9 and TRBJ1-6, with 9 bases aligning to TRBD1. V was pared by 3 bases and J by 10 bases, with 7 bases of the junction left unmatched. This CDR3 has 15 amino acids. Germline values: CDR1 SEHNR, CDR2 FQNEAQ (reference sequence). The CDR3: CASSLLGQGTSPLHF. As DNA, the CDR3 is TGTGCCAGCAGCTTGCTGGGACAGGGTACATCACCCCTCCACTTT.

The V call is TRBV6-2 or TRBV6-3, the J call TRBJ2-1; D is ambiguous. This CDR3 contains 15 residues. Trimming pared 0 bases from V and 3 bases from J, leaving 9 bases between. Germline-derived CDR1 and CDR2 are MNHEY and SVGEGT. CDR3 sequence reads: CASSYSGSSYNEQFF. Written as DNA, the CDR3 is TGTGCCAGCAGTTACTCGGGTAGCAGCTACAATGAGCAGTTCTTC.

There are many counts of this clonotype. This chain uses TRBV12-3 or TRBV12-4 with TRBJ2-5; a possible D gene is TRBD2 (6 bases). The length of the CDR3 is 14 residues. The V end lost 6 bases, the J end lost 3 bases, and 14 bases lay between the germline ends. CDR3 DNA: TGTGCCAGCAGCTTGCTCACGGGGGAAGAGACCCAGTACTTC. Protein product: CASSLLTGEETQYF.

This clonotype was seen a handful of times. This sequence joins TRBV12-3 or TRBV12-4 and TRBJ2-7, with TRBD1 matching 8 bases. V lost 5 bases, J lost 6 bases, and 6 bases stayed unmatched. This CDR3 has 13 amino acids. The CDR3 DNA reads as TGTGCCAGCAGTGACAGGGGCAGGGGCGAGCAGTACTTC. As protein: CASSDRGRGEQYF.

Worth noting for this clonotype: This may be a read error: a much more frequent sequence differs by one nucleotide. The V gene is TRBV2, the J gene TRBJ2-7; D unclear. Germline V CDR1 and CDR2: SNHLY, FYNNEI. V dropped 5 bases and J dropped 3 bases, with 8 bases sitting between them. The length of the CDR3 is 12 residues. The CDR3 loop is CASSRNYYEQYF. DNA for the CDR3: TGTGCCAGCAGTCGGAACTACTACGAGCAGTACTTC.

This chain uses TRBV7-2 with TRBJ1-6, with D tentatively TRBD1 (5 bases). CDR1 and CDR2 from the germline V gene are SGHTA and FQGNSA. The CDR3 consists of 16 residues. The V end lost 1 base, the J end lost 6 bases, and 13 bases lay between the germline ends. DNA for the CDR3: TGTGCCAGCAGCTTAGGCACAGGACAAATTAATTCACCCCTCCACTTT. It encodes CASSLGTGQINSPLHF. Based on the CDR3 plus reference TRBV7-2 and TRBJ1-6, the full variable domain is GAGVSQSPSNKVTEKGKDVELRCDPISGHTALYWYRQSLGQGLEFLIYFQGNSAPDKSGLPSDRFSAERTGGSVSTLTIQRTQQEDSAVYLCASSLGTGQINSPLHFGNGTRLTVT.

The rearrangement links TRBV4-1 to TRBJ2-7, with 10 bases matching TRBD1. V lost 3 bases, J lost 2 bases, and 7 bases stayed unmatched. CDR3 length: 16 amino acids. Germline V gives CDR1 MGHRA, CDR2 YSYEKL. For the CDR3, the DNA is TGCGCCAGCAGCCATGGACAGGGGGTGCGGACCTACGAGCAGTACTTC. This sequence encodes CASSHGQGVRTYEQYF.

This clonotype was counted between two and nine times. The V and J genes are TRBV12-3 or TRBV12-4 and TRBJ1-1; the D gene is possibly TRBD1 (6 bases). The CDR3 is 12 residues long. V gave up 1 base and J gave up 12 bases, with 12 bases separating them. The CDR3 DNA sequence: TGTGCCAGCAGTTTAGGAGACAGGAAGACTTTCTTT. This sequence encodes CASSLGDRKTFF.

This clonotype appeared many times. This chain joins TRBV5-1 and TRBJ1-4, with 10 bases lining up with TRBD1. J lost 7 bases, V lost 0 bases, and 6 bases had no gene match. Germline loops: CDR1 SGHRS, CDR2 YFSETQ. CDR3 length: 16 amino acids. CDR3 bases: TGCGCCAGCAGCTTGGCAGGACAGGGGGTCGGTGAAAAACTGTTTTTT. Its protein is CASSLAGQGVGEKLFF.

The sample holds many counts of this clonotype. V and J are TRBV7-2 and TRBJ1-1; a possible D gene is TRBD1 (6 bases). This CDR3 contains 14 residues. Germline CDR1 reads SGHTA; CDR2 reads FQGNSA. Trimming took 4 bases from V and 1 from J, leaving 10 bases between them. The CDR3 spells CASSSGHQNTEAFF. Here the CDR3 DNA reads TGTGCCAGCAGCTCGGGACACCAGAACACTGAAGCTTTCTTT.

This chain uses TRBV19 with TRBJ2-2; D remains ambiguous. The CDR3 consists of 13 residues. V was shortened by 10 bases and J by 1 base, with 10 bases between the two germline ends. CDR1 LNHDA and CDR2 SQIVND come from the germline V gene (reference sequence). DNA of the CDR3: TGTGCCACGTCGGAACAGAACACCGGGGAGCTGTTTTTT. It translates to CATSEQNTGELFF.

The chain uses TRBV7-9 and TRBJ2-5; 7 bases map to TRBD1. V shed 5 bases, J shed 5 bases, and the junction held 11 bases outside the gene matches. The CDR3 length is 15 residues. Germline-derived CDR1 and CDR2 are SEHNR and FQNEAQ (reference sequence). The CDR3 spells CASSPDRVIRETQYF. The CDR3 nucleotides read TGTGCCAGCAGCCCCGACAGGGTTATTCGGGAGACCCAGTACTTC.

This clonotype was counted ten times or more. The J gene is TRBJ2-5, the V gene TRBV28; D is possibly TRBD2 (5 bases). Germline V CDR1 and CDR2: MDHEN, SYDVKM. This CDR3 spans 14 amino acids. Trimming removed 5 bases at V and 5 bases at J, with 15 bases between. CDR3 protein: CASSPLGGGETQYF. In nucleotides, the CDR3 is TGTGCCAGCAGTCCCCTTGGTGGCGGGGAGACCCAGTACTTC.

The chain couples TRBV20-1 to TRBJ1-2; D remains unclear. There are 14 residues in the CDR3. V dropped 7 bases and J dropped 0 bases, with 15 bases sitting between them. CDR1 DFQATT and CDR2 SNEGSKA come from the germline V gene (reference sequence). The CDR3: CSVYIGGTNYGYTF. For the CDR3, the DNA is TGCAGTGTTTATATTGGTGGGACTAACTATGGCTACACCTTC.

This clonotype was picked up many times. CDR3 in amino acids: CASSYSRQGTQETQYF. CDR3 DNA sequence: TGTGCCAGCAGTTACTCGAGACAGGGAACACAAGAGACCCAGTACTTC. The rearrangement uses TRBV6-2 or TRBV6-3 and TRBJ2-5, with 7 bases lining up with TRBD1. CDR1 is MNHEY, CDR2 SVGEGT, per germline. With 0 bases clipped from V and 2 bases from J, the junction kept 6 bases outside the gene matches. This CDR3 contains 16 residues.

This sequence joins TRBV30 and TRBJ2-7, with TRBD1 as a possible D gene (6 bases). Germline CDR1 GTSNPN, CDR2 SVGIG (reference sequence). V was clipped by 8 bases and J by 9 bases, with 26 bases between them. The CDR3 extends over 14 amino acids. CDR3 residues: CATSTGVSPTMQYF. CDR3 in DNA: TGTGCCACTTCGACAGGAGTATCCCCTACGATGCAGTACTTC. The full variable domain, rest sourced from reference TRBV30 and TRBJ2-7, is SQTIHQWPATLVQPVGSPLSLECTVEGTSNPNLYWYRQAAGRGLQLLFYSVGIGQISSEVPQNLSASRPQDRQFILSSKKLLLSDSGFYLCATSTGVSPTMQYFGPGTRLTVT.

The chain links TRBV11-1 to TRBJ2-7, with D tentatively TRBD2 (6 bases). The CDR3 has 14 amino acids. Trimming stripped 7 bases from V and 1 base from J, with 14 bases between. CDR1 SGHAT and CDR2 FQDESV come from the germline V gene (reference sequence). CDR3 DNA sequence: TGTGCCAGCACCCTAGGGCGGGGATCCTACGAGCAGTACTTC. This codes for CASTLGRGSYEQYF.

In nucleotides, the CDR3 is TGTGCCAGCAGTCCCGCGAGCCAGGGGGACTTCACAGATACGCAGTATTTT. It codes for CASSPASQGDFTDTQYF. This chain links TRBV28 with TRBJ2-3; the D gene is possibly TRBD1 (7 bases). This CDR3 spans 17 amino acids. Per germline, CDR1 MDHEN and CDR2 SYDVKM. With 5 bases removed from V and 2 bases from J, the gap between germline ends came to 20 bases.